The 7 T cell receptor beta chains reported below all come from one sample, sequenced in a study of blood T cell repertoires in COVID-19. Libraries were prepared by immunoSEQ multiplex PCR; TCRdb keeps only in-frame clonotypes and omits some of them. The sample lists 200,000 to 250,000 clones; approximately 80% were seen once. Specimen: peripheral blood. These receptors came from a woman aged 80 or over with acute or convalescent COVID-19.

The rearrangement uses TRBV5-4 and TRBJ1-4; no clear D gene. The length of the CDR3 is 13 residues. The ends were cut back, 5 bases at V and 8 bases at J, with 13 bases in the middle. The V gene's germline CDR1 is SGHNT and CDR2 YYREEE (reference sequence). In DNA form, the CDR3 reads TGTGCCAGCAGGAATATGGGGAGGGAAAAACTGTTTTTT. Protein: CASRNMGREKLFF. The full variable domain, in which reference TRBV5-4 and TRBJ1-4 provide the parts outside the CDR3, is ETGVTQSPTHLIKTRGQQVTLRCSSQSGHNTVSWYQQALGQGPQFIFQYYREEENGRGNFPPRFSGLQFPNYSSELNVNALELDDSALYLCASRNMGREKLFFGSGTQLSVL.

The V and J genes are TRBV5-1 and TRBJ2-1; TRBD2 is a possible D gene (7 bases). Germline values: CDR1 SGHRS, CDR2 YFSETQ. V lost 3 bases, J lost 6 bases, and 16 bases lay in between. The CDR3 is 15 amino acids. The CDR3: CASSSGGQYLNEQFF. The CDR3 DNA reads TGCGCCAGCAGCTCCGGGGGGCAATACCTCAATGAGCAGTTCTTC.

This chain links TRBV27 with TRBJ1-5; 10 bases match TRBD1. The germline V gene encodes CDR1 MNHEY and CDR2 SMNVEV (reference sequence). This CDR3 region has 16 residues. V was clipped by 0 bases and J by 6 bases; unmatched bases: 5. The CDR3 DNA is TGTGCCAGCAGTTTATCGGGACAGGGGATCGGTCAGCCCCAGCATTTT. It encodes CASSLSGQGIGQPQHF.

The chain is built from TRBV27 and TRBJ1-3, with 8 nucleotides matching TRBD1. V shed 5 bases and J 4 bases; nucleotides not matched to a gene: 1. Germline CDR1 and CDR2: MNHEY and SMNVEV (reference sequence). CDR3 size: 13 residues. In nucleotides, the CDR3 is TGTGCCAGCAGTCGGACAGGGGGAAACACCATATATTTT. Its protein is CASSRTGGNTIYF.

The rearrangement uses TRBV4-2 and TRBJ1-2, with TRBD1 matching 7 bases. The CDR3 has 15 residues. Trimming at V came to 1 base and at J to 8 bases, leaving 10 bases not matched to a gene. The germline CDR1 and CDR2 sequences are LGHNA and YNFKEQ. CDR3 nucleotide sequence: TGTGCCAGCAGCCAAGTTGGAGGGGGCGCGGAAGGCTACACCTTC. Its translation is CASSQVGGGAEGYTF.

The V gene is TRBV18, the J gene TRBJ2-2; no clear D. V lost 5 bases and J 9 bases, leaving 10 bases between the germline ends. Germline CDR1 KGHSH, CDR2 LQKENI. This CDR3 has 12 residues. DNA of the CDR3: TGTGCCAGCTCATCAAGCGACCGGGAGCTGTTTTTT. Protein sequence: CASSSSDRELFF.

The rearrangement joins TRBV19 to TRBJ2-6, with TRBD1 matching 7 bases. This CDR3 comprises 18 residues. Germline trimming cut 6 bases from V and 0 bases from J; bases unmatched to any gene: 11. The germline gives CDR1 LNHDA, CDR2 SQIVND (reference sequence). CDR3 coding DNA: TGTGCCAGTAGCAGAAGGGACAGTCCCTACTCTGGGGCCAACGTCCTGACTTTC. As protein: CASSRRDSPYSGANVLTF.